Below are 28 T cell receptor beta chains sequenced from a single sample in a study of beta chain features in type 1 diabetes. Investigators reverse transcribed all isolated RNA, so they sequenced expressed TCRB transcripts. Profiled with immunoSEQ multiplex PCR; TCRdb holds only in-frame clones, not every one. Of under 950,000 clones detected, 17% appear once; the ten largest clones hold about 0.025%. Sequenced: naive CD4+ T cells from blood. The receptors shown here come from a woman between 18 and 30 years old in good health.

This rearrangement joins TRBV4-3 to TRBJ1-2; D may be TRBD1 (5 bases). Germline assignment: CDR1 LGHNA and CDR2 YSLEER. Trimming took 0 bases from V and 5 from J, leaving 16 bases between them. This CDR3 is 16 amino acids long. The CDR3 DNA is TGCGCCAGCAGCCAAGATATGGAGCAGGGCCAATATGGCTACACCTTC. Its protein is CASSQDMEQGQYGYTF.

A few counts support this clone. V is TRBV7-2 and J is TRBJ2-7; 16 positions agree with TRBD2. Germline V gene data show CDR1 as SGHTA and CDR2 as FQGNSA. V lost 3 bases and J lost 2; bases outside the gene matches: 4. The CDR3 is made up of 17 amino acids. This CDR3 reads CASSLGLAGGVPYEQYF. CDR3 bases: TGTGCCAGCAGCTTGGGACTAGCGGGAGGGGTCCCCTACGAGCAGTACTTC.

The genes are TRBV18 and TRBJ2-7, with TRBD2 matching over 13 bases. Germline-derived CDR1 and CDR2 are KGHSH and LQKENI. The trim removed 6 bases at V and 4 bases at J, leaving 6 bases unmatched. The CDR3 covers 15 residues. CDR3 sequence: CASSTTSGRVYEQYF. CDR3 nucleotide sequence: TGTGCCAGCTCCACTACTAGCGGGAGGGTGTACGAGCAGTACTTC.

This chain links TRBV27 with TRBJ1-5; TRBD1 might be the D (6 bases). CDR1 and CDR2 (germline): MNHEY, SMNVEV (reference sequence). V was clipped by 5 bases and J by 7 bases, with 15 bases between them. The CDR3 extends over 14 amino acids. The CDR3 DNA is TGTGCCAGCAGTCGTAACAGGGAGTACCAGCCCCAGCATTTT. It encodes CASSRNREYQPQHF.

This chain connects TRBV20-1 to TRBJ2-5; D remains ambiguous. The V gene lost 4 bases and the J gene lost 5 bases, with 8 bases spanning the gap. Germline V CDR1 and CDR2: DFQATT, SNEGSKA (reference sequence). The CDR3 has 11 residues. Here the CDR3 reads CSAMVRETQYF. CDR3 bases: TGCAGTGCTATGGTGCGGGAGACCCAGTACTTC.

The J gene is TRBJ2-1, the V gene TRBV4-1, with 11 bases aligning to TRBD2. The germline CDR1 and CDR2 sequences are MGHRA and YSYEKL. The CDR3 totals 14 residues. V shed 6 bases and J 10 bases; nucleotides not matched to a gene: 8. The CDR3 DNA reads TGCGCCAGCAGGTTTAGCGGGAGGGCCCCCGAGCAGTTCTTC. It specifies CASRFSGRAPEQFF.

The CDR3, as DNA: TGTGCCAGCAGCCGCCGGACAGGGGGGCATCAGCCCCAGCATTTT. This translates into CASSRRTGGHQPQHF. J is TRBJ1-5 and V is TRBV28, with 10 positions matching TRBD1. CDR1 is MDHEN and CDR2 is SYDVKM in the germline V gene. This CDR3 has 15 amino acids. Trimming at V came to 6 bases and at J to 5 bases, leaving 7 bases not matched to a gene. The variable domain in full, completed from reference TRBV28 and TRBJ1-5, reads DVKVTQSSRYLVKRTGEKVFLECVQDMDHENMFWYRQDPGLGLRLIYFSYDVKMKEKGDIPEGYSVSREKKERFSLILESASTNQTSMYLCASSRRTGGHQPQHFGDGTRLSIL.

V gene TRBV9 combines with J gene TRBJ2-3; D is uncertain. V was clipped by 4 bases and J by 0 bases, with 15 bases between them. CDR3 length: 16 residues. Germline values: CDR1 SGDLS, CDR2 YYNGEE. The CDR3 nucleotides are TGTGCCAGCAGCCTCCGGGCAGCCCTAAGCACAGATACGCAGTATTTT. Amino acid sequence: CASSLRAALSTDTQYF.

The genes are TRBV7-2 and TRBJ1-5, with TRBD1 as a possible D gene (6 bases). CDR3 size: 13 residues. Germline lookup yields CDR1 SGHTA and CDR2 FQGNSA. V lost 5 bases, J lost 5 bases, and 10 bases lay in between. The CDR3 region is CASSPRTDQPQHF. As DNA, the CDR3 is TGTGCCAGCAGCCCTAGGACAGATCAGCCCCAGCATTTT.

This clone was picked up a small number of times. The chain uses TRBV5-4 and TRBJ2-1; maybe TRBD1 (6 bases). Germline V gives CDR1 SGHNT, CDR2 YYREEE (reference sequence). The V end lost 0 bases, the J end lost 0 bases, and 7 bases lay between the germline ends. This CDR3 region has 15 residues. CDR3 coding DNA: TGTGCCAGCAGCTTGGAGGACAGCTCCTACAATGAGCAGTTCTTC. It is translated as CASSLEDSSYNEQFF.

This clone was detected a few times. The V gene is TRBV19, the J gene TRBJ1-2; unclear D gene. CDR1 is LNHDA, CDR2 SQIVND, per germline (reference sequence). CDR3 length: 12 amino acids. Trimming shortened V by 11 bases and J by 1 base, and 11 bases separated the two germline ends. The CDR3: CAVKILNYGYTF. The CDR3 nucleotides are TGTGCCGTTAAGATCCTTAACTATGGCTACACCTTC.

The chain uses TRBV6-5 and TRBJ2-7; the match to TRBD2 covers 12 bases. CDR3 length equals 14 residues. The germline V gene has CDR1 MNHEY and CDR2 SVGAGI. Germline trimming cut 5 bases from V and 5 bases from J; bases unmatched to any gene: 4. The CDR3 here is CASSHTSGRHEQYF. CDR3 in DNA: TGTGCCAGCAGTCACACTAGCGGGAGGCACGAGCAGTACTTC.

This chain joins TRBV7-3 and TRBJ2-1, with a possible D match to TRBD1 (5 bases). The CDR3 covers 15 residues. Germline V lookup: CDR1 SGHTA, CDR2 FQGTGA. The ends were cut back, 6 bases at V and 7 bases at J, with 19 bases in the middle. CDR3 in DNA: TGTGCCAGCAGGTTACAGGACATATGGTCTAATGAGCAGTTCTTC. Its translation: CASRLQDIWSNEQFF.

This rearrangement joins TRBV4-2 to TRBJ2-7, with 9 bases identical to TRBD1. Germline values: CDR1 LGHNA, CDR2 YNFKEQ. The V and J ends lost 4 bases and 0 bases, in that order; junction bases with no gene match: 4. CDR3 size: 15 residues. As DNA, the CDR3 is TGTGCCAGCAGCCCCATGGACAGGGGCTCCTACGAGCAGTACTTC. Translation gives CASSPMDRGSYEQYF.

The sample holds a few counts of this clone. The chain combines TRBV6-1 with TRBJ2-7; 11 bases line up with TRBD1. Trimming removed 2 bases from V and 2 bases from J; junction bases left unmatched: 2. Looked up from germline, CDR1 is MNHNS and CDR2 is SASEGT. CDR3 length: 15 amino acids. The CDR3 is CASSETGQGAYEQYF. CDR3 DNA: TGTGCCAGCAGTGAAACGGGACAGGGGGCCTACGAGCAGTACTTC.

V gene TRBV16 combines with J gene TRBJ1-2; 9 positions match TRBD1. Germline V gene lookup returns CDR1 KGHSY and CDR2 FQNENV. Losses at the gene ends were 6 bases for V and 7 bases for J; bases not matched to a gene: 3. This CDR3 has 12 amino acids. The CDR3 bases are TGTGCCAGCAGTCGGACAGGGGTTGGCTACACCTTC. Its protein is CASSRTGVGYTF.

This chain uses TRBV11-3 with TRBJ2-7; D uncertain. The CDR3 loop spans 14 amino acids. V gave up 3 bases and J gave up 3 bases, with 12 bases separating them. From germline, CDR1 is SGHNT and CDR2 YENEEA. The CDR3 DNA sequence: TGTGCCAGCAGCTTTCGTTCTTTTAGCTACGAGCAGTACTTC. Amino acids: CASSFRSFSYEQYF.

About this clone itself: Other nucleotide sequences from this sample produce the same CDR3. J is TRBJ2-3 and V is TRBV18; D assignment may be TRBD1 or TRBD2 (5 bases each). Germline CDR1 and CDR2: KGHSH and LQKENI. V lost 2 bases to trimming and J lost 5 bases, with 11 bases between them. The CDR3 has 14 residues. CDR3 DNA: TGTGCCAGCTCACCAGGGCAGGGACGAGATACGCAGTATTTT. Translated, it gives CASSPGQGRDTQYF.

This clone was seen at least ten times. This chain connects TRBV21-1 to TRBJ2-7; the table's D call of TRBD1 was not tested on the DNA. TRBV21-1 is marked as a pseudogene. CDR3 size: 14 residues. The CDR3, as DNA: TGTGCCAGCCCGTTCCGGGACAGGGATCCCGAGCAGTACTTC. This sequence encodes CASPFRDRDPEQYF.

The sample holds a few counts of this clone. This chain joins TRBV7-6 and TRBJ2-5; 14 nucleotides align to TRBD2. The V and J ends lost 3 bases and 2 bases, in that order; junction bases with no gene match: 5. The germline gives CDR1 SGHVS, CDR2 FNYEAQ. The length of the CDR3 is 17 residues. Written as DNA, the CDR3 is TGTGCCAGCAGCTTTGGGGGGACTAGCGGGAGACAAGAGACCCAGTACTTC. Translation: CASSFGGTSGRQETQYF. The variable domain in full, with the rest retrieved from reference TRBV7-6 and TRBJ2-5, is GAGVSQSPRYKVTKRGQDVALRCDPISGHVSLYWYRQALGQGPEFLTYFNYEAQQDKSGLPNDRFSAERPEGSISTLTIQRTEQRDSAMYRCASSFGGTSGRQETQYFGPGTRLLVL.

This chain joins TRBV5-1 and TRBJ2-7; tentatively, D is TRBD1 (5 bases). V shed 5 bases and J shed 3 bases, with 15 bases lying between them. The germline gives CDR1 SGHRS, CDR2 YFSETQ. This CDR3 spans 14 amino acids. CDR3 protein: CASSRQGSGYEQYF. Here the CDR3 DNA reads TGCGCCAGCAGTAGGCAGGGTAGTGGCTACGAGCAGTACTTC.

The chain employs TRBV5-1 and TRBJ2-1, with unresolved D. V was pared by 1 base and J by 5 bases, with 1 base between. Germline V gene data show CDR1 as SGHRS and CDR2 as YFSETQ. CDR3 length: 11 amino acids. The CDR3 DNA reads as TGCGCCAGCAGCTTGCACAATGAGCAGTTCTTC. Its protein is CASSLHNEQFF. The full variable domain, in which reference TRBV5-1 and TRBJ2-1 provide the parts outside the CDR3, is KAGVTQTPRYLIKTRGQQVTLSCSPISGHRSVSWYQQTPGQGLQFLFEYFSETQRNKGNFPGRFSGRQFSNSRSEMNVSTLELGDSALYLCASSLHNEQFFGPGTRLTVL.

This chain joins TRBV11-2 and TRBJ2-5; unclear D gene. Germline V gene sequence: CDR1 SGHAT, CDR2 FQNNGV. V lost 0 bases and J lost 9, with 11 bases in between. This CDR3 is built from 13 residues. The CDR3 coding sequence is TGTGCCAGCAGCTTAGATGTTGTGACGGCCCAGTACTTC. Translating gives CASSLDVVTAQYF.

This clone has only a few counts. The chain carries TRBV6-6 and TRBJ2-7, with TRBD2 as a possible D gene (7 bases). This CDR3 is built from 13 residues. The ends were cut back, 6 bases at V and 4 bases at J, with 13 bases in the middle. CDR1 and CDR2 from the germline V gene are MNHNY and SVGAGI (reference sequence). The DNA for the CDR3 is TGTGCCAGCAGGAGGGGGGGCCTGTACGAGCAGTACTTC. Its translation: CASRRGGLYEQYF.

The chain uses TRBV12-5 and TRBJ2-3; 8 positions agree with TRBD1. Germline CDR1 is LGHNT and CDR2 is FRNRAP. V shed 8 bases and J 0 bases; nucleotides not matched to a gene: 1. The CDR3 consists of 13 residues. CDR3 amino acids: CASRTGSTDTQYF. CDR3 DNA: TGTGCTAGTCGGACAGGGAGCACAGATACGCAGTATTTT.

The V and J genes are TRBV2 and TRBJ2-7; TRBD1 aligns across 10 bases. The CDR3 runs to 14 residues. With 7 bases clipped from V and 1 base from J, the junction kept 4 bases outside the gene matches. Germline CDR1 reads SNHLY; CDR2 reads FYNNEI. CDR3 DNA: TGTGCCAGCAACCGACAGGGGGCATCCTACGAGCAGTACTTC. Protein sequence: CASNRQGASYEQYF.

The chain combines TRBV7-2 with TRBJ2-2; no definite D call. Germline values: CDR1 SGHTA, CDR2 FQGNSA. The CDR3 is made up of 16 amino acids. Trimming cost V 5 bases and J 4 bases, with 17 bases left between them. This CDR3 reads CASSPPSGLSTGELFF. The CDR3 nucleotides read TGTGCCAGCAGCCCCCCCTCTGGGCTATCCACCGGGGAGCTGTTTTTT. Filled out from reference TRBV7-2 and TRBJ2-2, the complete variable domain reads GAGVSQSPSNKVTEKGKDVELRCDPISGHTALYWYRQSLGQGLEFLIYFQGNSAPDKSGLPSDRFSAERTGGSVSTLTIQRTQQEDSAVYLCASSPPSGLSTGELFFGEGSRLTVL.

J is TRBJ2-3 and V is TRBV13, with 9 bases matching TRBD2. The length of the CDR3 is 18 residues. Germline V CDR1 and CDR2: PRHDT, FYEKMQ (reference sequence). The V segment lost 5 bases and the J segment 1 base; nucleotides outside the gene matches: 13. The CDR3 protein is CASSVVSGSSSRTDTQYF. The CDR3 coding sequence is TGTGCCAGCAGCGTTGTTAGCGGGAGTTCTTCTCGCACAGATACGCAGTATTTT. Full variable domain (remainder filled in from reference TRBV13 and TRBJ2-3): AAGVIQSPRHLIKEKRETATLKCYPIPRHDTVYWYQQGPGQDPQFLISFYEKMQSDKGSIPDRFSAQQFSDYHSELNMSSLELGDSALYFCASSVVSGSSSRTDTQYFGPGTRLTVL.